These T cell receptor beta chains were read from a single sample in a study of graft-versus-host responses after intestinal transplantation. Some clones are missing from TCRdb's copy, which holds only in-frame ones; the method was immunoSEQ multiplex PCR. Among around 100,000 clones listed, roughly 92% were seen once. For these receptors, no antigen is known. The specimen was unstimulated CD4+ T cells sorted from spleen or lymph node cells, collected before transplant. The receptor source for this set is a human donor who was the organ donor for an intestinal transplant. Both conserved end residues are part of each CDR3. The D gene is left open where the match is weak. Clone size appears in some rows only: once, few, many, or a class for an expanded clone.

TRBD1,TRBV5-1,TRBJ2-1,NA,CASSLGQGRDEQFF,TGCGCCAGCAGCTTGGGACAGGGTCGGGATGAGCAGTTCTTC
NA,TRBV19,TRBJ1-1,NA,CASSFFAGNTEAFF,TGTGCCAGTAGTTTTTTCGCGGGTAACACTGAAGCTTTCTTT
NA,TRBV4-1,TRBJ1-1,NA,CASSQVEARGTEAFF,TGCGCCAGCAGCCAAGTTGAGGCCCGTGGCACTGAAGCTTTCTTT
NA,TRBV9,TRBJ1-2,NA,CASSVLGGGYTF,TGTGCCAGCAGCGTACTGGGAGGCGGCTACACCTTC
NA,TRBV2,TRBJ2-3,NA,CASSVGRGDTQYF,TGTGCCAGCAGTGTGGGGCGGGGAGATACGCAGTATTTT
TRBD2,TRBV7-8,TRBJ2-1,NA,CASSRKGSGRLYNEQFF,TGTGCCAGCAGCCGAAAGGGTAGCGGGAGACTCTACAATGAGCAGTTCTTC
TRBD2,TRBV6-1,TRBJ2-7,NA,CASSLSGSQNEQYF,TGTGCCAGCAGCCTTAGCGGGTCCCAAAACGAGCAGTACTTC
TRBD2,TRBV5-4,TRBJ2-1,NA,CASSLASGRFPPGPYNEQFF,TGTGCCAGCAGCTTGGCTAGCGGGAGGTTTCCCCCAGGCCCCTACAATGAGCAGTTCTTC
TRBD2,TRBV28,TRBJ2-1,NA,CASSLASGIYNEQFF,TGTGCCAGCAGTCTGGCTAGCGGAATCTACAATGAGCAGTTCTTC
TRBD1,TRBV6-1,TRBJ2-2,few,CASSVQGAAGELFF,TGTGCCAGCAGTGTACAGGGGGCAGCCGGGGAGCTGTTTTTT
NA,TRBV12-5,TRBJ2-1,once,CASGPRLGAGEQFF,TGTGCTAGTGGTCCGCGTCTGGGTGCTGGTGAGCAGTTCTTC
TRBD2,TRBV29-1,TRBJ2-7,NA,CSDGLAAPYEQYF,TGCAGCGACGGACTAGCGGCCCCCTACGAGCAGTACTTC
NA,TRBV9,TRBJ2-2,NA,CASSVAGTNTGELFF,TGTGCCAGCAGCGTAGCGGGGACAAACACCGGGGAGCTGTTTTTC
NA,TRBV10-2,TRBJ2-7,NA,CASSESYEQYF,TGCGCCAGCAGTGAGTCCTACGAGCAGTACTTC
NA,TRBV11-2,TRBJ2-5,NA,CASSPEHTYQETQYF,TGTGCCAGCAGCCCGGAGCATACGTACCAAGAGACCCAGTACTTC
NA,TRBV7-8,TRBJ2-7,NA,CASSFSHEQYF,TGTGCCAGCAGCTTTTCCCACGAGCAGTACTTC
NA,TRBV6-6,TRBJ1-1,NA,CASSPPGRVNTEAFF,TGTGCCAGCAGTCCACCGGGGAGGGTGAACACTGAAGCTTTCTTT
NA,TRBV7-9,TRBJ1-3,NA,CASSLVVTTGPRNTIYF,TGTGCCAGCAGCTTAGTAGTTACAACAGGCCCACGGAACACCATATATTTT
TRBD1,TRBV13,TRBJ1-1,NA,CASSWGQGYTEAFF,TGTGCCAGCAGCTGGGGACAGGGGTACACTGAAGCTTTCTTT
NA,TRBV7-2,TRBJ2-7,once,CASSPRSPLAYEQYF,TGTGCCAGCAGCCCCCGTTCCCCCCTGGCCTACGAGCAGTACTTC
NA,TRBV21-1,TRBJ2-1,NA,CASRPGLADSYNEQFF,TGTGCCAGCAGGCCCGGACTAGCGGATTCCTACAATGAGCAGTTCTTC
NA,TRBV9,TRBJ1-3,NA,CASSVTGGNTIYF,TGTGCCAGCAGCGTAACAGGGGGAAACACCATATATTTT
NA,TRBV6-5,TRBJ2-7,NA,CASRGAGEYEQYF,TGTGCCAGCAGAGGGGCAGGGGAGTACGAGCAGTACTTC
NA,TRBV2,TRBJ2-5,few,CASQEETQYF,TGTGCCAGCCAGGAAGAGACCCAGTACTTC
TRBD2,TRBV4-2,TRBJ2-1,once,CASSIGLAGPYNEQFF,TGTGCCAGCAGCATCGGACTAGCGGGACCCTACAATGAGCAGTTCTTC
NA,TRBV10-3,TRBJ1-5,NA,CASKGGKDPGQPQHF,TGTGCCAGCAAAGGGGGAAAAGACCCGGGTCAGCCCCAGCATTTT
NA,TRBV5-6,TRBJ1-4,NA,CASSPQTGVAYEKLFF,TGTGCCAGCAGTCCTCAGACGGGGGTCGCTTATGAAAAACTGTTTTTT
NA,TRBV28,TRBJ2-4,NA,CASSPRTFAKNIQYF,TGTGCCAGCAGTCCAAGGACCTTCGCCAAAAACATTCAGTACTTC
NA,TRBV6-1,TRBJ2-7,NA,CATRTPYEQYF,TGTGCCACCCGAACCCCCTACGAGCAGTACTTC
NA,TRBV19,TRBJ2-3,NA,CASSMGVAVTDTQYF,TGTGCCAGTAGTATGGGGGTAGCGGTTACAGATACGCAGTATTTT
NA,TRBV11-2,TRBJ1-1,once,CASSKLMNTEAFF,TGTGCCAGCAGCAAACTCATGAACACTGAAGCTTTCTTT
TRBD1,TRBV6-6,TRBJ2-7,NA,CASSPGGGYEQYF,TGTGCCAGCAGTCCAGGGGGCGGGTACGAGCAGTACTTC
TRBD1,TRBV5-1,TRBJ1-2,NA,CASSSRTGGGYGYTF,TGCGCCAGCAGCTCACGGACAGGGGGCGGCTATGGCTACACCTTC
NA,TRBV7-9,TRBJ2-2,NA,CASSLPGASTGELFF,TGTGCCAGCAGCCTCCCTGGGGCATCCACCGGGGAGCTGTTTTTT
NA,TRBV15,TRBJ2-2,NA,CATSRDPGNTGELFF,TGTGCCACCAGCAGAGATCCAGGGAACACCGGGGAGCTGTTTTTT
TRBD2,TRBV6-5,TRBJ2-1,NA,CASSPGLAGGNEQFF,TGTGCCAGCAGTCCGGGACTAGCGGGAGGCAATGAGCAGTTCTTC
TRBD2,TRBV5-1,TRBJ2-1,NA,CASNSRLAGGNNEQFF,TGCGCCAGCAACTCCCGACTAGCGGGAGGGAACAATGAGCAGTTCTTC
TRBD2,TRBV11-2,TRBJ2-1,NA,CASSRSTSGYYNEQFF,TGTGCCAGCAGCCGATCGACTAGCGGATACTACAATGAGCAGTTCTTC
NA,TRBV28,TRBJ1-2,NA,CASTPAGGGPVYGYTF,TGTGCCAGCACCCCGGCGGGGGGGGGACCTGTCTATGGCTACACCTTC
NA,TRBV19,TRBJ1-1,NA,CASSIAAGMNTEAFF,TGTGCCAGTAGTATAGCGGCCGGCATGAACACTGAAGCTTTCTTT
TRBD2,TRBV19,TRBJ2-7,NA,CASSRTSGGLYEQYF,TGTGCCAGTAGTCGAACTAGCGGGGGACTCTACGAGCAGTACTTC
NA,TRBV10-3,TRBJ2-1,NA,CAISESTGGEQFF,TGTGCCATCAGTGAGTCGACGGGGGGCGAGCAGTTCTTC
NA,TRBV25-1,TRBJ2-6,once,CASSFSGAPVAGANVLTF,TGTGCCAGCAGTTTCTCGGGGGCGCCCGTGGCTGGGGCCAACGTCCTGACTTTC
TRBD2,TRBV5-1,TRBJ2-5,NA,CASSSGLGEETQYF,TGCGCCAGCAGCTCGGGACTAGGAGAAGAGACCCAGTACTTC
NA,TRBV2,TRBJ1-3,NA,CASGREPGGTGNTIYF,TGTGCCAGCGGCCGGGAGCCGGGCGGCACTGGAAACACCATATATTTT
TRBD1,TRBV6-1,TRBJ2-7,NA,CASSEPKGQGPYEQYF,TGTGCCAGCAGTGAACCGAAAGGACAGGGACCCTACGAGCAGTACTTC
NA,TRBV4-2,TRBJ1-1,NA,CASKPVDATNTEAFF,TGTGCCAGCAAACCCGTCGACGCTACGAACACTGAAGCTTTCTTT
TRBD2,TRBV4-2,TRBJ2-1,NA,CASSQDRGGGPSNEQFF,TGTGCCAGCAGCCAAGATCGTGGGGGAGGGCCCAGCAATGAGCAGTTCTTC
NA,TRBV4-3,TRBJ2-7,NA,CASSQDLGGVGYSGEQYF,TGCGCCAGCAGCCAAGATCTCGGCGGGGTGGGTTATTCCGGCGAGCAGTACTTC
NA,TRBV27,TRBJ1-5,NA,CASSLSVGNQPQHF,TGTGCCAGCAGTTTGTCAGTTGGCAATCAGCCCCAGCATTTT
TRBD1,TRBV4-1,TRBJ1-5,NA,CASSQDRVRLIDRDYQPQHF,TGCGCCAGCAGCCAAGACCGAGTCCGTTTAATAGACAGGGATTATCAGCCCCAGCATTTT
NA,TRBV6-4,TRBJ1-3,NA,CANAYDSSGNTIYF,TGTGCTAACGCCTACGACAGCTCTGGAAACACCATATATTTT
TRBD2,TRBV28,TRBJ2-3,NA,CASSWTSGTDTQYF,TGTGCCAGCAGTTGGACTAGCGGCACAGATACGCAGTATTTT
TRBD1,TRBV7-2,TRBJ1-1,NA,CASSQYRGPTTNTEAFF,TGTGCCAGCAGCCAATACAGGGGCCCAACCACCAACACTGAAGCTTTCTTT